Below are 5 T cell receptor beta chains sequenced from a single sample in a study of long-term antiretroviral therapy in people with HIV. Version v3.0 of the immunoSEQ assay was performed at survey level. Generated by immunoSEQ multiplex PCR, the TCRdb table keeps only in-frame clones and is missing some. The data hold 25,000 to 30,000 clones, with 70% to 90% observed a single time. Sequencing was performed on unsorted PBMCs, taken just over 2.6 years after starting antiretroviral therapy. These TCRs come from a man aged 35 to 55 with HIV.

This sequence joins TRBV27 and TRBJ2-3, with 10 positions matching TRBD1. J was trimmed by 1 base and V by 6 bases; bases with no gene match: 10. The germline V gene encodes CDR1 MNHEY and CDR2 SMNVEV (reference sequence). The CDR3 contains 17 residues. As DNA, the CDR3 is TGTGCCAGCAGAAAACCTCCCGGGACAGGGGGCACAGATACGCAGTATTTT. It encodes CASRKPPGTGGTDTQYF.

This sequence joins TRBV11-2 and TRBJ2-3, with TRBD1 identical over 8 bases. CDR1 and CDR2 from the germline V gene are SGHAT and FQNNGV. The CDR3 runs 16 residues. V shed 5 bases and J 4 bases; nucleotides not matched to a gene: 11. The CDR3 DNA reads TGTGCCAGCAGCGTAGGGGGGACAGGAGGAGCAGATACGCAGTATTTT. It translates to CASSVGGTGGADTQYF.

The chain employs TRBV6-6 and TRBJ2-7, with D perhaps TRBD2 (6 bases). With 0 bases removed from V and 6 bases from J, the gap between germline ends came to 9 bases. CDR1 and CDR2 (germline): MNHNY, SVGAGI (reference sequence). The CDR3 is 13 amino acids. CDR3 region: CASSYSQGGEQYF. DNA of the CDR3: TGTGCCAGCAGTTACTCTCAGGGAGGCGAGCAGTACTTC.

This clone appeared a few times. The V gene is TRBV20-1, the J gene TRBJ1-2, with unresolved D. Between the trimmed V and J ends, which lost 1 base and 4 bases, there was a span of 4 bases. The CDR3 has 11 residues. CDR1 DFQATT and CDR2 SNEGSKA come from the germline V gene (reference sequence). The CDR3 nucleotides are TGCAGTGCTAGAGGTGGCTATGGCTACACCTTC. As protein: CSARGGYGYTF.

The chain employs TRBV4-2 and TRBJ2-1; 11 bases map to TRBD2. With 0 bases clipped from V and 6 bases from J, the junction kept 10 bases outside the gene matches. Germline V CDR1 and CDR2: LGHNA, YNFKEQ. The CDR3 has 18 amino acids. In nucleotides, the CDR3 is TGTGCCAGCAGCCAAGATCCAGGGACTAGCGGCTATCCCAATGAGCAGTTCTTC. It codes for CASSQDPGTSGYPNEQFF.